These 7 T cell receptor beta chains originate from one sample sequenced in a study of blood T cell repertoires in COVID-19. Method: immunoSEQ multiplex PCR; TCRdb's copy keeps in-frame clones and lacks some. The sample shows about 210,000 clones, approximately 85% of them seen only once. Material: peripheral blood. The source is a woman in her forties or fifties with active or convalescent COVID-19.

V is TRBV7-9 and J is TRBJ2-4; D is ambiguous. From germline, CDR1 is SEHNR and CDR2 FQNEAQ (reference sequence). The CDR3 extends over 15 amino acids. V lost 1 base and J lost 0, with 7 bases in between. The CDR3 region is CASSLERLAKNIQYF. The CDR3 DNA reads as TGTGCCAGCAGCTTAGAGCGTTTAGCCAAAAACATTCAGTACTTC.

The V call is TRBV12-5, the J call TRBJ1-5; possible D gene TRBD1, 6 bases. CDR1 LGHNT and CDR2 FRNRAP come from the germline V gene. The CDR3 runs 16 residues. V was cut by 7 bases and J by 0 bases, with 16 bases left in between. As DNA, the CDR3 is TGTGCTAGTGCCCAAGGGGGGACTAATAGCAATCAGCCCCAGCATTTT. Residues: CASAQGGTNSNQPQHF.

V is TRBV6-4 and J is TRBJ2-3; D is undetermined. The CDR3 is 13 amino acids. V was clipped by 3 bases and J by 2 bases, with 6 bases between them. Germline assignment: CDR1 MRHNA and CDR2 SNTAGT. The CDR3 here is CASSERSTDTQYF. The CDR3 DNA reads TGTGCCAGCAGTGAGAGATCCACAGATACGCAGTATTTT.

The chain has TRBV18 and TRBJ1-4, with 7 bases matching TRBD1. V dropped 3 bases and J dropped 5; count of bases not matched to a gene: 3. The CDR3 is 14 residues long. CDR1 and CDR2 (germline): KGHSH, LQKENI. The DNA for the CDR3 is TGTGCCAGCTCACCGGGACAGAAGAATGAAAAACTGTTTTTT. Its translation is CASSPGQKNEKLFF.

The chain joins TRBV19 to TRBJ1-5, with TRBD1 identical over 8 bases. With V trimmed by 1 base and J by 2 bases, 4 bases remained unmatched. Germline V CDR1 and CDR2: LNHDA, SQIVND (reference sequence). The CDR3 has 16 residues. CDR3 amino acids: CASSIAPGQGNQPQHF. The CDR3 DNA reads TGTGCCAGTAGTATAGCCCCGGGACAGGGCAATCAGCCCCAGCATTTT.

This chain uses TRBV5-6 with TRBJ2-5, with D maybe TRBD2 (5 bases). The CDR3 totals 13 residues. Trimming pared 0 bases from V and 10 bases from J, leaving 13 bases between. Germline CDR1 SGHDT, CDR2 YYEEEE. The CDR3 reads CASSLVASGGQYF. CDR3 sequence (DNA): TGTGCCAGCAGCTTGGTAGCCTCCGGAGGCCAGTACTTC.

This rearrangement joins TRBV6-5 to TRBJ2-7; D perhaps matches TRBD2 (5 bases). The V gene lost 6 bases and the J gene lost 6 bases, with 15 bases spanning the gap. Germline-derived CDR1 and CDR2 are MNHEY and SVGAGI. CDR3 length: 13 residues. CDR3 coding DNA: TGTGCCAGCAGATACGGGGTGGGAGTCGAGCAGTACTTC. Translation: CASRYGVGVEQYF.